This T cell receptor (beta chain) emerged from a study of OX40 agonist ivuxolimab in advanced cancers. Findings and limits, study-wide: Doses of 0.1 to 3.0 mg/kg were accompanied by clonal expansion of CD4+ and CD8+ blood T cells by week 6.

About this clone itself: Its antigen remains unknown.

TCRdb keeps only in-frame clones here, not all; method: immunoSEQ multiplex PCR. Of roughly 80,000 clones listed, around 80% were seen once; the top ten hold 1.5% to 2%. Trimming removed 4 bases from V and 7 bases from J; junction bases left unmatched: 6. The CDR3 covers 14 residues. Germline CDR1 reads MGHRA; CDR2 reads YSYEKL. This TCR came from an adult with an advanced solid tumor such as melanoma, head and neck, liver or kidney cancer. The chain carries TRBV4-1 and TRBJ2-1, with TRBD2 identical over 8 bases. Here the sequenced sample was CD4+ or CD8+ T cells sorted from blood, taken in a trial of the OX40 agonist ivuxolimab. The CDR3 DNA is TGCGCCAGCAGCCCCCCCACGGGGGGGAATGAGCAGTTCTTC. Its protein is CASSPPTGGNEQFF.